This TCR beta chain comes out of a study of T cell changes during pregnancy in multiple sclerosis. With 0 bases clipped from V and 8 bases from J, the junction kept 12 bases outside the gene matches. CDR3 size: 17 residues. The germline gives CDR1 MGHRA, CDR2 YSYEKL. Some clones are missing from TCRdb's copy, which holds only in-frame ones; the method was immunoSEQ multiplex PCR. The data show around 60,000 clones, with approximately 90% seen just once and 2% to 3% held by the top ten. The receptor's source is a female donor with multiple sclerosis, enrolled in a pregnancy study. This sample comprised peripheral blood, obtained in the first trimester of pregnancy. This sequence joins TRBV4-1 and TRBJ2-1; TRBD1 aligns across 8 bases. CDR3 sequence: CASSQDRRTGFYDEQFF. As DNA, the CDR3 is TGCGCCAGCAGCCAAGATAGAAGGACAGGGTTTTACGATGAGCAGTTCTTC.